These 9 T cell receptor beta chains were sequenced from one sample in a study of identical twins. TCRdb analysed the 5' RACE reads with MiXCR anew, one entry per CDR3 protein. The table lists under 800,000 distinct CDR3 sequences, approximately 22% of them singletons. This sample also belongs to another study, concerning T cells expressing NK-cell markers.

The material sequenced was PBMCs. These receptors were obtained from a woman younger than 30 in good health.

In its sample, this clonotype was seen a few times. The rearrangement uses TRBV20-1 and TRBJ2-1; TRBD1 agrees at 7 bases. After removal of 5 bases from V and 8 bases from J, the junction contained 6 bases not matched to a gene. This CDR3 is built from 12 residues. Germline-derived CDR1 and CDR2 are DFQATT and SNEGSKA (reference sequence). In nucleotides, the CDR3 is TGCAGTGCTGAACAGGGGCCGGATGAGCAGTTCTTC. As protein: CSAEQGPDEQFF.

The CDR3 bases are TGTGCCAGCAGTTGGACAGGGATACCCCAAGAGACCCAGTACTTC. It specifies CASSWTGIPQETQYF. The genes are TRBV12-3 or TRBV12-4 and TRBJ2-5, with 8 positions matching TRBD1. The ends lost 4 bases at V and 1 base at J; junction bases unmatched: 5. This CDR3 has 15 residues.

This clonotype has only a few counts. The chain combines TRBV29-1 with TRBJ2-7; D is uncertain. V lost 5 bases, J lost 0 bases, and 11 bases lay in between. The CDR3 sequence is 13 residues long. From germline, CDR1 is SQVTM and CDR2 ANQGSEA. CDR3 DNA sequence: TGCAGCGTTTTCTATAAGAACTCCTACGAGCAGTACTTC. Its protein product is CSVFYKNSYEQYF.

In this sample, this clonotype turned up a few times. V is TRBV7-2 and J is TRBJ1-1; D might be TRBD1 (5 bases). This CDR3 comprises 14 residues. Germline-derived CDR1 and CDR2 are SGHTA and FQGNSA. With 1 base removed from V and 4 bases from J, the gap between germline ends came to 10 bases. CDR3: CASSLDGGGTEAFF. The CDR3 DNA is TGTGCCAGCAGCTTAGACGGGGGGGGCACTGAAGCTTTCTTT.

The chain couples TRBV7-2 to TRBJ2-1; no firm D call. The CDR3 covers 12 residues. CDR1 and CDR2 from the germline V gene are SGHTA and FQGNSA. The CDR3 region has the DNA TGTGGATCCTCAGGAGTTAGGAATGAGCAGTTCTTC. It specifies CGSSGVRNEQFF.

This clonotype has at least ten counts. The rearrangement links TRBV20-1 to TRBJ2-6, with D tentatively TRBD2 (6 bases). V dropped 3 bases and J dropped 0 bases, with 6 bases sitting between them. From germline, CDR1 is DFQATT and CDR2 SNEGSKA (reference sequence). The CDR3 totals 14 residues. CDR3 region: CSAREGSGANVLTF. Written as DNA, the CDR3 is TGCAGTGCTAGGGAGGGCTCTGGGGCCAACGTCCTGACTTTC.

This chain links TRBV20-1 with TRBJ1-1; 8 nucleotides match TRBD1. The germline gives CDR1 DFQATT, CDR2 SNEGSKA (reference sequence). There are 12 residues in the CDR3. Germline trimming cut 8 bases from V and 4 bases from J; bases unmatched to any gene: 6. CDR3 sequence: CSTGQGITEAFF. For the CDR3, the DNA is TGCAGTACCGGACAGGGAATCACTGAAGCTTTCTTT.

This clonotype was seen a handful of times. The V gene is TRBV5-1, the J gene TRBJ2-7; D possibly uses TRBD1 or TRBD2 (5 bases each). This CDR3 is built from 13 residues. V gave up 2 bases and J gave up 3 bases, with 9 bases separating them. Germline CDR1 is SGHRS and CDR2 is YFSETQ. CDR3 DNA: TGCGCCAGCAGCTTTGGGACCTTCTACGAGCAGTACTTC. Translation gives CASSFGTFYEQYF.

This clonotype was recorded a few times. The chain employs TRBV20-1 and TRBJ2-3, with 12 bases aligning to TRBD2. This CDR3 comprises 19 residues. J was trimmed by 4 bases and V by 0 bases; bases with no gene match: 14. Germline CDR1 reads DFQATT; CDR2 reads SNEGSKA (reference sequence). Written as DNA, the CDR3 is TGCAGTGCTAGAGACGCCTTGGCGACTAGCGGGAGAGAGGCAGATACGCAGTATTTT. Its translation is CSARDALATSGREADTQYF.